These 5 T cell receptor beta chains share one sample of origin, sequenced in a study of shared clonotypes between healthy human individuals. Cells designated naive CD8 were CD45RO-negative and were positively selected for CCR7, with terminally differentiated effector memory CD45RA+ cells excluded. Only in-frame clones appear in the TCRdb table, and some are missing; sequencing was by immunoSEQ multiplex PCR. The sample yields roughly 2.1 million clones, approximately 94% seen once. Sequencing was carried out using naive CD8+ T cells from PBMCs. The receptors were sampled from a man between 18 and 29 years old in good health. Some clones in this sample may be carry-over from other donors' samples.

This chain connects TRBV7-9 to TRBJ2-3; D is undetermined. From germline, CDR1 is SEHNR and CDR2 FQNEAQ (reference sequence). The CDR3 is 16 residues long. V dropped 3 bases and J dropped 0 bases, with 13 bases sitting between them. The CDR3 coding sequence is TGTGCCAGCAGCTTCTCCTTTGCAGCTAGCACAGATACGCAGTATTTT. Protein sequence: CASSFSFAASTDTQYF. The full variable domain, its missing parts supplied by reference TRBV7-9 and TRBJ2-3, is DTGVSQNPRHKITKRGQNVTFRCDPISEHNRLYWYRQTLGQGPEFLTYFQNEAQLEKSRLLSDRFSAERPKGSFSTLEIQRTEQGDSAMYLCASSFSFAASTDTQYFGPGTRLTVL.

The rearrangement uses TRBV27 and TRBJ2-7, with 7 nucleotides matching TRBD1. CDR1 is MNHEY and CDR2 is SMNVEV in the germline V gene (reference sequence). The CDR3 loop spans 16 amino acids. V gave up 4 bases and J gave up 3 bases; unmatched junction bases: 12. For the CDR3, the DNA is TGTGCCAGCAGTTCGGACCGGGACAGAAGAATCTACGAGCAGTACTTC. Protein product: CASSSDRDRRIYEQYF.

The chain is built from TRBV7-8 and TRBJ2-7; D possibly matches TRBD1 or TRBD2 (5 bases each). The CDR3 is 12 amino acids. V lost 7 bases and J lost 3, with 10 bases in between. Germline V lookup: CDR1 SGHVS, CDR2 FQNEAQ. CDR3 in amino acids: CASTLRGYEQYF. The CDR3 nucleotides read TGTGCCAGCACCTTGAGGGGCTACGAGCAGTACTTC.

The chain carries TRBV11-1 and TRBJ2-1; D is possibly TRBD2 (6 bases). Germline V lookup: CDR1 SGHAT, CDR2 FQDESV (reference sequence). The CDR3 loop spans 13 amino acids. Trimming stripped 2 bases from V and 9 bases from J, with 11 bases between. CDR3 sequence: CASSLSSGGEQFF. The CDR3 nucleotides are TGTGCCAGCAGCTTATCGTCCGGGGGTGAGCAGTTCTTC.

The V call is TRBV27, the J call TRBJ1-2, with no clear D. The CDR3 extends over 14 amino acids. Germline CDR1 reads MNHEY; CDR2 reads SMNVEV (reference sequence). The V gene lost 10 bases and the J gene lost 8 bases, with 23 bases spanning the gap. CDR3 region: CATRIGLGVRGYTF. CDR3 sequence (DNA): TGTGCCACCAGGATCGGGCTTGGGGTAAGGGGCTACACCTTC.